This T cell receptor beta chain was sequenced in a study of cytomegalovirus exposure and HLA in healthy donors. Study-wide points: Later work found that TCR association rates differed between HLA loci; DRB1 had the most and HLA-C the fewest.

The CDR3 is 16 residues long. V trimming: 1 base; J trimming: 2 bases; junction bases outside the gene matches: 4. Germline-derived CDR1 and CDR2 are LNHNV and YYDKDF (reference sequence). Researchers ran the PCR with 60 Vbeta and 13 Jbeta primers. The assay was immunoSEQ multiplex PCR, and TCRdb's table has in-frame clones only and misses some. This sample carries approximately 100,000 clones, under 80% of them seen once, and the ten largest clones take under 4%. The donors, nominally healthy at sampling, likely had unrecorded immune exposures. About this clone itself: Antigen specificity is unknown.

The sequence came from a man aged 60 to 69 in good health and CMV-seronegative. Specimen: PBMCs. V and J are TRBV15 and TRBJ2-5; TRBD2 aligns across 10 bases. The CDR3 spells CATSRGLLAGQETQYF. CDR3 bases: TGTGCCACCAGCAGAGGATTACTAGCGGGGCAAGAGACCCAGTACTTC. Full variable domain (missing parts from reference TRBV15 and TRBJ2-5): DAMVIQNPRYQVTQFGKPVTLSCSQTLNHNVMYWYQQKSSQAPKLLFHYYDKDFNNEADTPDNFQSRRPNTSFCFLDIRSPGLGDTAMYLCATSRGLLAGQETQYFGPGTRLLVL.